The present entry profiles one T cell receptor beta chain with its context. A read error may produce the germline difference seen at one junction end. Vbeta (60) and Jbeta (13) primers were used in the PCR. Generated by immunoSEQ multiplex PCR, the TCRdb table keeps only in-frame clones and is missing some. This table holds 100,000 or so clones, 75% to 80% found once. This entry comes from a study of cytomegalovirus exposure and HLA in healthy donors. The material sequenced was PBMCs. This receptor was identified in a woman aged 40 to 49 in good health and CMV-seropositive.

The CDR3 bases are TGTGCCAGCAGTTTGGGACTAGCTAGTTCCACAGATACGCAGTATTTT. Its translation is CASSLGLASSTDTQYF. This chain links TRBV5-6 with TRBJ2-3, with 9 bases fitting TRBD2. The CDR3 is 16 amino acids. Germline CDR1 reads SGHDT; CDR2 reads YYEEEE.